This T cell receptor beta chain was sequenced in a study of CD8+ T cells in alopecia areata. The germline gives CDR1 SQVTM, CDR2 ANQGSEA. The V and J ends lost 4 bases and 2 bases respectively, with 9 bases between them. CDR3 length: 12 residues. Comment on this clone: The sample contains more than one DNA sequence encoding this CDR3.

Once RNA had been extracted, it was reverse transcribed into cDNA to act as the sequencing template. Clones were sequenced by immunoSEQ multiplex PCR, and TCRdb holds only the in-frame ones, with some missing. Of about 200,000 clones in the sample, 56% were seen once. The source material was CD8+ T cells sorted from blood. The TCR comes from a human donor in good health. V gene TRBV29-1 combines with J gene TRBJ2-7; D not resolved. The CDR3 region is CSVGSGAYEQYF. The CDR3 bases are TGCAGCGTTGGATCTGGGGCCTACGAGCAGTACTTC.